One sample yielded the 32 T cell receptor beta chains listed below, sequenced in a study of control samples from healthy donors and cancer patients. Assay used: immunoSEQ multiplex PCR; TCRdb lists only in-frame clones, some missing. The sample lists approximately 170,000 clones, 80% to 95% seen once, with about 4% in the top ten. Sequencing input: blood. The receptors come from a woman in her fifties or sixties in good health.

This sequence joins TRBV10-3 and TRBJ1-4, with 9 bases lining up with TRBD1. Germline assignment: CDR1 ENHRY and CDR2 SYGVKD. CDR3 length: 19 amino acids. With 0 bases clipped from V and 0 bases from J, the junction kept 8 bases outside the gene matches. The CDR3 bases are TGTGCCATCAGTGAGTCGCGACAGGGGGAGGCGTCAACTAATGAAAAACTGTTTTTT. It specifies CAISESRQGEASTNEKLFF.

The rearrangement joins TRBV7-2 to TRBJ1-2; possible D gene TRBD1, 5 bases. Germline-derived CDR1 and CDR2 are SGHTA and FQGNSA. The CDR3 is made up of 14 amino acids. V dropped 6 bases and J dropped 6 bases, with 17 bases sitting between them. CDR3 residues: CASSSRTPRDGYTF. The CDR3 region has the DNA TGTGCCAGCAGTAGCCGGACCCCCAGGGATGGCTACACCTTC.

The V call is TRBV7-2, the J call TRBJ2-5, with D perhaps given as TRBD1 or TRBD2 (6 bases each). The CDR3 totals 16 residues. Germline V gene lookup returns CDR1 SGHTA and CDR2 FQGNSA. Trimming removed 4 bases at V and 4 bases at J, with 19 bases between. CDR3 nucleotides: TGTGCCAGCAGCTACCCGGGGTTAGGGGGGTCAGAGACCCAGTACTTC. This sequence encodes CASSYPGLGGSETQYF.

V usage is TRBV10-3 and J usage is TRBJ1-1; 7 bases fit TRBD1. CDR3 length equals 14 residues. The germline gives CDR1 ENHRY, CDR2 SYGVKD. Trimming took 2 bases from V and 4 from J; bases not matched to a gene: 4. For the CDR3, the DNA is TGTGCCATCAGTGAGGTCAGGACAGGCACTGAAGCTTTCTTT. It is translated as CAISEVRTGTEAFF.

The chain links TRBV18 to TRBJ1-3; 7 bases match TRBD1. The V and J ends lost 3 bases and 2 bases, in that order; junction bases with no gene match: 10. Germline assignment: CDR1 KGHSH and CDR2 LQKENI. This CDR3 comprises 17 residues. CDR3 coding DNA: TGTGCCAGCTCACCGATTTCTGTAGGGACAGCTGGAAACACCATATATTTT. Translated, it gives CASSPISVGTAGNTIYF.

V gene TRBV30 combines with J gene TRBJ2-5; TRBD2 agrees at 10 bases. Germline CDR1 reads GTSNPN; CDR2 reads SVGIG (reference sequence). The length of the CDR3 is 13 residues. V shed 1 base and J 4 bases; nucleotides not matched to a gene: 0. The CDR3 DNA follows: TGTGCCTGGAGTGGGACTAGCGGAGAGACCCAGTACTTC. Translation: CAWSGTSGETQYF.

This chain links TRBV7-8 with TRBJ2-7; TRBD2 matches 8 bases. The J segment lost 2 bases and the V segment lost 0 bases, leaving 9 bases of the junction unmatched. Germline loops: CDR1 SGHVS, CDR2 FQNEAQ. The CDR3 sequence is 17 residues long. The CDR3 bases are TGTGCCAGCAGCTTAGCACGGGGGACTAGTTCTCCCTACGAGCAGTACTTC. It codes for CASSLARGTSSPYEQYF.

V gene TRBV18 combines with J gene TRBJ2-7, with D tentatively TRBD1 (6 bases). This CDR3 contains 14 residues. Trimming removed 3 bases at V and 2 bases at J, with 11 bases between. Looked up from germline, CDR1 is KGHSH and CDR2 is LQKENI. The CDR3 region has the DNA TGTGCCAGCTCACCGAGCCGGACAGCCTACGAGCAGTACTTC. Residues: CASSPSRTAYEQYF.

CDR3 sequence reads: CASSLSNSPLHF. CDR3 in DNA: TGTGCCAGCAGCTTGTCAAATTCACCCCTCCACTTT. V is TRBV5-6 and J is TRBJ1-6; D not resolved. The CDR3 spans 12 residues. Looked up from germline, CDR1 is SGHDT and CDR2 is YYEEEE. Trimming shortened V by 1 base and J by 7 bases, and 3 bases separated the two germline ends.

The rearrangement uses TRBV18 and TRBJ1-6; no reliable D call. CDR3 length equals 16 residues. The V gene's germline CDR1 is KGHSH and CDR2 LQKENI. With 4 bases removed from V and 9 bases from J, the gap between germline ends came to 19 bases. CDR3 DNA: TGTGCCAGCTCACTGAGGACGGGTCCGGATGTTTCACCCCTCCACTTT. It codes for CASSLRTGPDVSPLHF.

The V gene is TRBV7-9, the J gene TRBJ2-7; no reliable D call. The CDR3 spans 11 residues. The ends were cut back, 5 bases at V and 6 bases at J, with 8 bases in the middle. Germline loops: CDR1 SEHNR, CDR2 FQNEAQ (reference sequence). In DNA form, the CDR3 reads TGTGCCAGCAGCCCCCTATTCGAGCAGTACTTC. Its protein product is CASSPLFEQYF.

The V and J genes are TRBV6-6 and TRBJ1-2; the D gene is possibly TRBD1 (5 bases). The CDR3 covers 16 residues. V lost 3 bases and J 1 base, leaving 15 bases between the germline ends. Germline CDR1 MNHNY, CDR2 SVGAGI (reference sequence). CDR3 DNA sequence: TGTGCCAGCAGTTATTTTTCCCGCGGGGGTAACTATGGCTACACCTTC. Its translation is CASSYFSRGGNYGYTF.

The V and J genes are TRBV4-1 and TRBJ2-3; 12 nucleotides agree with TRBD2. The ends lost 4 bases at V and 0 bases at J; junction bases unmatched: 2. CDR1 is MGHRA, CDR2 YSYEKL, per germline. The CDR3 consists of 16 residues. CDR3 sequence reads: CASSRGTSGSTDTQYF. The CDR3 coding sequence is TGCGCCAGCAGCCGCGGGACTAGCGGGAGCACAGATACGCAGTATTTT.

V usage is TRBV29-1 and J usage is TRBJ2-7, with TRBD1 identical over 9 bases. Looked up from germline, CDR1 is SQVTM and CDR2 is ANQGSEA. This CDR3 comprises 15 residues. The J segment lost 0 bases and the V segment lost 6 bases, leaving 9 bases of the junction unmatched. In nucleotides, the CDR3 is TGCAGCGTGCCCAAGGACAGGGGATTCTCCTACGAGCAGTACTTC. Its translation: CSVPKDRGFSYEQYF.

This clone was picked up one time. The CDR3 loop is CASSKGGDPRGNTIYF. CDR3 coding DNA: TGTGCCAGCAGCAAAGGGGGGGACCCGAGAGGAAACACCATATATTTT. The rearrangement uses TRBV21-1 and TRBJ1-3. TRBV21-1 is noted as a pseudogene. The CDR3 is 16 amino acids.

The J gene is TRBJ1-1, the V gene TRBV6-5; the D is unclear. The CDR3 spans 14 residues. Germline V gene data show CDR1 as MNHEY and CDR2 as SVGAGI. Trimming took 2 bases from V and 4 from J, leaving 11 bases between them. The CDR3 bases are TGTGCCAGCAGTTACGGGGATTCCGGCACTGAAGCTTTCTTT. This codes for CASSYGDSGTEAFF.

The chain combines TRBV6-5 with TRBJ1-5; TRBD1 matches at 7 bases. Germline V gives CDR1 MNHEY, CDR2 SVGAGI. This CDR3 has 15 residues. J lost 1 base, V lost 6 bases, and 6 bases had no gene match. Written as DNA, the CDR3 is TGTGCCAGCAGCTCGACAGGGCTAAGCAATCAGCCCCAGCATTTT. Protein product: CASSSTGLSNQPQHF.

The genes are TRBV7-8 and TRBJ1-5, with D uncertain. V was shortened by 0 bases and J by 4 bases, with 7 bases between the two germline ends. Per germline, CDR1 SGHVS and CDR2 FQNEAQ. CDR3 length: 14 residues. CDR3 DNA sequence: TGTGCCAGCAGCTTAGCCGACTGGAATCAGCCCCAGCATTTT. This encodes CASSLADWNQPQHF. Filled out from reference TRBV7-8 and TRBJ1-5, the complete variable domain reads GAGVSQSPRYKVAKRGQDVALRCDPISGHVSLFWYQQALGQGPEFLTYFQNEAQLDKSGLPSDRFFAERPEGSVSTLKIQRTQQEDSAVYLCASSLADWNQPQHFGDGTRLSIL.

J is TRBJ1-4 and V is TRBV2; unclear D gene. V was shortened by 2 bases and J by 5 bases, with 15 bases between the two germline ends. The V gene's germline CDR1 is SNHLY and CDR2 FYNNEI. This CDR3 region has 16 residues. CDR3 sequence (DNA): TGTGCCAGCAGTGAAAACGGTTGGCAGTCCAATGAAAAACTGTTTTTT. It codes for CASSENGWQSNEKLFF.

The chain employs TRBV21-1 and TRBJ1-6. TRBV21-1 is a recognized pseudogene. The CDR3 has 14 residues. The DNA of the CDR3 is TGTGCCAGCAGCAAGCCGTTGTCGGATTCACCCCTCCACTTT. Its protein is CASSKPLSDSPLHF.

This clone was detected once. This chain connects TRBV18 to TRBJ1-3; D unclear. Germline V gene sequence: CDR1 KGHSH, CDR2 LQKENI. This CDR3 comprises 15 residues. Trimming stripped 3 bases from V and 0 bases from J, with 9 bases between. In DNA form, the CDR3 reads TGTGCCAGCTCACCGCCTCCAATCTCTGGAAACACCATATATTTT. Its protein product is CASSPPPISGNTIYF.

The sample holds one count of this clone. V gene TRBV7-9 combines with J gene TRBJ1-5; tentatively, D is TRBD1 (6 bases). V lost 4 bases to trimming and J lost 6 bases, with 22 bases between them. This CDR3 region has 17 residues. CDR1 and CDR2 from the germline V gene are SEHNR and FQNEAQ (reference sequence). DNA of the CDR3: TGTGCCAGCAGCTCAAAAGGAATCGGACAGTTGGTTCAGCCCCAGCATTTT. This sequence encodes CASSSKGIGQLVQPQHF.

The chain links TRBV28 to TRBJ1-2; possibly TRBD1 for D (6 bases). Germline-derived CDR1 and CDR2 are MDHEN and SYDVKM. The germline V and J ends were trimmed by 8 bases and 2 bases, with 9 bases remaining between them. The CDR3 totals 12 residues. The CDR3 region is CASSQGNYGYTF. The DNA of the CDR3 is TGTGCCAGCTCTCAGGGGAACTATGGCTACACCTTC.

The genes are TRBV5-1 and TRBJ2-7, with D tentatively TRBD1 or TRBD2 (5 bases each). This CDR3 spans 13 amino acids. The V gene's germline CDR1 is SGHRS and CDR2 YFSETQ. Between the trimmed V and J ends, which lost 6 bases and 7 bases, there was a span of 17 bases. CDR3: CASKEQESGEQYF. CDR3 DNA sequence: TGCGCCAGCAAGGAACAGGAGTCGGGGGAGCAGTACTTC.

This clone was found a few times. The J gene is TRBJ1-2, the V gene TRBV18; no definite D call. This CDR3 is built from 13 residues. Trimming stripped 3 bases from V and 8 bases from J, with 13 bases between. Germline V gives CDR1 KGHSH, CDR2 LQKENI. CDR3 protein: CASSPDGRWGYTF. CDR3 nucleotides: TGTGCCAGCTCACCCGATGGGAGGTGGGGCTACACCTTC. Complete variable domain (other parts from reference TRBV18 and TRBJ1-2): NAGVMQNPRHLVRRRGQEARLRCSPMKGHSHVYWYRQLPEEGLKFMVYLQKENIIDESGMPKERFSAEFPKEGPSILRIQQVVRGDSAAYFCASSPDGRWGYTFGSGTRLTVV.

The CDR3 bases are TGTGCCATCAGTGAGCGACAGGTCCCGAACACTGAAGCTTTCTTT. Its protein is CAISERQVPNTEAFF. The chain links TRBV10-3 to TRBJ1-1, with D possibly TRBD1 on 6 matching bases. The CDR3 totals 15 residues. Germline V gives CDR1 ENHRY, CDR2 SYGVKD. Trimming stripped 2 bases from V and 1 base from J, with 11 bases between.

The genes are TRBV2 and TRBJ2-7; a weak D match, TRBD1 (6 bases). The CDR3 loop spans 16 amino acids. V dropped 4 bases and J dropped 3 bases, with 19 bases sitting between them. Per the germline V gene, CDR1 is SNHLY and CDR2 is FYNNEI. CDR3 coding DNA: TGTGCCAGCAGTGGGGCCCTCAATGGGACACTCTACGAGCAGTACTTC. Encoded protein: CASSGALNGTLYEQYF.

The V call is TRBV12-3 or TRBV12-4, the J call TRBJ1-6, with no clear D. The CDR3 is made up of 12 amino acids. The ends were cut back, 6 bases at V and 6 bases at J, with 6 bases in the middle. The CDR3 reads CASSGPNSPLHF. The CDR3 DNA reads TGTGCCAGCAGCGGACCTAATTCACCCCTCCACTTT.

The genes are TRBV2 and TRBJ1-1; TRBD1 matches at 8 bases. CDR3 size: 15 residues. Germline CDR1 reads SNHLY; CDR2 reads FYNNEI. Trimming at V came to 8 bases and at J to 12 bases, leaving 20 bases not matched to a gene. For the CDR3, the DNA is TGTGCCAGCGGCTCCCCCCTCGGACAGGGAGGTAGAACTTTCTTT. It specifies CASGSPLGQGGRTFF.

The chain joins TRBV2 to TRBJ2-1; 11 positions match TRBD2. Germline V gene lookup returns CDR1 SNHLY and CDR2 FYNNEI. Trimming removed 4 bases from V and 8 bases from J; junction bases left unmatched: 10. The CDR3 loop spans 16 amino acids. The CDR3 here is CASSGKLAGVKDEQFF. CDR3 sequence (DNA): TGTGCCAGCAGTGGCAAACTAGCGGGGGTCAAAGATGAGCAGTTCTTC.

The V and J genes are TRBV7-9 and TRBJ1-4; 9 nucleotides agree with TRBD1. The CDR3 loop spans 16 amino acids. The V segment lost 5 bases and the J segment 6 bases; nucleotides outside the gene matches: 10. Germline CDR1 and CDR2: SEHNR and FQNEAQ (reference sequence). Here the CDR3 DNA reads TGTGCCAGCAGCCCCGGCCGGGGACAGGGTCATGAAAAACTGTTTTTT. Its translation is CASSPGRGQGHEKLFF.

The V and J genes are TRBV18 and TRBJ1-2; no clear D. Germline V gives CDR1 KGHSH, CDR2 LQKENI. The CDR3 is 13 amino acids. V gave up 0 bases and J gave up 10 bases, with 12 bases separating them. Here the CDR3 reads CASSPPLRGYYTF. As DNA, the CDR3 is TGTGCCAGCTCACCACCGCTTCGGGGATACTACACCTTC. Full variable domain (outside the CDR3, taken from reference TRBV18 and TRBJ1-2): NAGVMQNPRHLVRRRGQEARLRCSPMKGHSHVYWYRQLPEEGLKFMVYLQKENIIDESGMPKERFSAEFPKEGPSILRIQQVVRGDSAAYFCASSPPLRGYYTFGSGTRLTVV.